This T cell receptor beta chain derives from a study of regulatory T cells in long-lasting Graves disease. This clonotype was observed a handful of times. The antigen remains undetermined. Through Arm-PCR of CDR3 regions and iRepertoire HTBI primers, TCR beta libraries were built. TCRdb ran MiXCR on the multiplex PCR reads and lists one entry per CDR3 protein. This table holds hundreds of thousands of distinct CDR3 sequences, 25% to 35% found once. As for time point: persistent/refractory GD, antithyroid drugs over 5 years with positive TRAb. Making the TCR library involved RNA that had been extracted from PBMCs. Clinicians diagnosed Graves' disease using American Thyroid Association guidelines. The CDR3 extends over 12 amino acids. Per the germline V gene, CDR1 is MDHEN and CDR2 is SYDVKM. Trimming pared 4 bases from V and 8 bases from J, leaving 8 bases between. Study-wide results and caveats: With persistent disease, TRBV28, TRBJ1-2 and TRBJ2-5 were the favored segments. Comparison showed that persistent patients shared more public clonotypes (over 2,500) than new patients (966). Reduced TCR diversity was observed in persistent Graves' patients versus newly diagnosed patients.

The chain employs TRBV28 and TRBJ2-2, with D maybe TRBD2 (5 bases). The clonotype comes from a female donor with Graves disease. Sequenced here: peripheral blood mononuclear cells (PBMCs), sampled when the disease was refractory, from a patient treated with antithyroid drugs. The CDR3 DNA reads TGTGCCAGCAGTTACTCGGGGGGGGAGCTGTTTTTT. Encoded protein: CASSYSGGELFF.